This T cell receptor beta chain was recorded in a study of OX40 agonist ivuxolimab in advanced cancers. The study in broad terms: The costimulatory receptor OX40 (CD134) was targeted by ivuxolimab, a fully human IgG2 agonistic monoclonal antibody. Intravenous ivuxolimab was administered to patients every 2 weeks at six dose levels: 0.01, 0.1, 0.3, 1.5, 3 and 10 mg/kg. Among the approximately 50 dose-escalation patients, around 20 had hepatocellular carcinoma, 15 or so melanoma, 9 renal cell carcinoma and 9 head and neck cancer. In the dose-escalation cohort, roughly 80% of patients were male, and the mean age was roughly 60 years, with a range of about 23 to 90. Patients were allowed to have had prior anti-PD-1, anti-PD-L1 or anti-CTLA-4 therapy, and 30% to 40% of the dose-escalation patients had been treated with checkpoint inhibitors. Three dose-escalation patients achieved partial responses, one with hepatocellular carcinoma and two with cutaneous melanoma. The point of sequencing TCRbeta in the periphery was to test whether ivuxolimab changed TCR sequence diversity and drove clonal T-cell expansion. The paper describes the monotherapy dose-escalation part (N of about 54 patients) of the phase I trial of ivuxolimab.

As for this clone: Its antigen remains undetermined. Base qualities were left out, and no much larger clone turns up one base away.

To sequence the TCRbeta CDR3 region, genomic DNA was isolated from the sorted cells. The immunoSEQ Assay was used to sequence the TCRbeta CDR3 regions. In TCRdb, the immuneACCESS table is reduced to in-frame sequences with V and J assigned. These tables do not hold every clone; where another copy was compared, an unresolved V gene accounts for under half, and the others remain unexplained. The sample table records tens of thousands of clones; about four fifths of these occur just once. 27% of the sample is taken by the ten largest. The trial excluded patients who had a history of autoimmune disease or who were on systemic immunosuppression. Peripheral blood for TCR sequencing was collected from all dose cohorts at baseline, on cycle 4 day 1, and on cycle 7 day 1. The samples were drawn from a first-in-human, open-label, multicenter phase I dose-escalation trial of ivuxolimab. Adults with locally advanced or metastatic head and neck squamous cell, hepatocellular, melanoma or renal cell carcinoma were enrolled in the trial. Before TCR sequencing, CD4+ T cells and CD8+ T cells from peripheral blood were sorted into separate populations.

Beyond this particular receptor, the publication reports: Low levels of normalized T-cell clonal expansion were also seen in some patients who did not respond. Clonal expansion of both CD4+ and CD8+ blood T cells was observed from baseline to week 6 at doses 0.1 to 3.0 mg/kg. Which antigens the clonally expanded peripheral T cells were specific for was not determined. After ivuxolimab, expanded clones were on average more numerous among CD8+ T cells than among CD4+ T cells. In the 0.1-3.0 mg/kg groups, partial responders had among the lowest normalized peripheral clonal expansion, particularly in CD8+ T cells.

The junction carries 17 bases between V and J, which are trimmed by 3 bases and 3 bases respectively. Its CDR3 holds 16 amino acids, cysteine through phenylalanine. Just the 48-base CDR3 DNA is kept, in frame starting at base 1. Per the germline V gene (reference sequence), LNHDA is the CDR1 and SQIVND is the CDR2. The sample here was CD4+ or CD8+ T cells sorted from blood, taken in a trial of the OX40 agonist ivuxolimab. The sequence links TRBV19 to TRBJ1-1, with the D gene not confidently named. The source of this sequence is an adult with an advanced solid tumor such as melanoma, head and neck, liver or kidney cancer. The nucleotide sequence is given as TGTGCCAGTAGTATCGTCGCGGTCAGGCTGGACACTGAAGCTTTCTTT. Its protein product is CASSIVAVRLDTEAFF. This CDR3, with the reference TRBV19 and TRBJ1-1 proteins standing in past its ends, gives the full variable domain DGGITQSPKYLFRKEGQNVTLSCEQNLNHDAMYWYRQDPGQGLRLIYYSQIVNDFQKGDIAEGYSVSREKKESFPLTVTSAQKNPTAFYLCASSIVAVRLDTEAFFGQGTRLTVV.